The clone carrying this T cell receptor (beta chain) was counted a few times. Antigen: not known. The data are from a study of beta chain features in type 1 diabetes. Of the isolated RNA, all was reverse transcribed, and so the sequenced material was expressed TCRB transcripts. Naive, central memory and regulatory T cell samples averaged approximately 3.5 million immunoSEQ reads each. TCRdb's table, derived via immunoSEQ multiplex PCR, lists solely in-frame clones and lacks some. Of around 70,000 clones in the sample, more than 45% are singletons; the top ten hold 0.55% to 0.8%. Study findings and constraints: The study found moderately but significantly shorter TCRB CDR3s in all four CD4+ subsets of Type 1 diabetes patients.

Germline V CDR1 and CDR2: MNHNS, SASEGT. V was shortened by 3 bases and J by 5 bases, with 7 bases between the two germline ends. This CDR3 has 12 residues. Sequencing input: central memory CD4+ T cells from blood. This TCR was recovered from a man aged 25 to 40 with type 1 diabetes. The chain recombines TRBV6-1 with TRBJ1-2, with D possibly matching TRBD1 (5 bases). CDR3 sequence: CASSDRVYGYTF. CDR3 DNA: TGTGCCAGCAGTGACAGGGTGTATGGCTACACCTTC.